Described below is a single T cell receptor beta chain sequence and its context. Its antigen remains unknown. TCRdb recomputed calls from the reads with MiXCR, one row per CDR3 protein. The repertoire includes 600,000 to 700,000 distinct CDR3 sequences, 30% to 40% of them detected once, and 18% sits in the top ten. This CDR3 is 14 amino acids long. Germline V gives CDR1 MGHRA, CDR2 YSYEKL. The V and J ends lost 3 bases and 8 bases, in that order; junction bases with no gene match: 8. This specimen belongs to a study of T cell repertoires in cytomegalovirus infection. Looking at the study overall: CMV epitopes that were recently identified and HLA-C-restricted were used alongside well-studied HLA-B-restricted ones. Overall study results and limits: HLA-C-restricted CMV clonotypes gave the most frequent clonotype in two of eight donors.

This TCR derives from a human donor in good health (CMV status not recorded). Some clones in this sample may be carry-over from other donors' samples. Sequences were derived from cultured PBMCs, sampled from culture after CMV antigen stimulation. The rearrangement links TRBV4-1 to TRBJ1-2, with 8 bases aligning to TRBD1. The CDR3 DNA follows: TGCGCCAGCAGCCAGGCCGACAGGGGCCAGGGCTACACCTTC. This translates into CASSQADRGQGYTF.